This passage covers 28 T cell receptor beta chains from one sample sequenced in a study of blood T cells in healthy people across ages. Sample-barcoded 5' priming and a J-beta primer mix drove a second PCR of about 7 to 11 cycles. MiXCR, run by TCRdb on the 5' RACE reads, gives a single entry per CDR3 protein. The sample holds around 1,000,000 distinct CDR3 sequences, around two fifths seen once. Sequenced: blood. These receptors were collected from a man younger than 35 in good health.

The chain joins TRBV28 to TRBJ2-5; perhaps TRBD1 as D (6 bases). V was pared by 2 bases and J by 7 bases, with 26 bases between. The CDR3 spans 18 residues. Germline V gene lookup returns CDR1 MDHEN and CDR2 SYDVKM. The CDR3, as DNA: TGTGCCAGCAGTTTAACGCCACCGGGAACAGGGTTAGGTGGGACCCAGTACTTC. It is translated as CASSLTPPGTGLGGTQYF.

This chain links TRBV4-3 with TRBJ1-1; D is undetermined. The germline V gene has CDR1 LGHNA and CDR2 YSLEER. CDR3 length: 15 residues. V lost 0 bases to trimming and J lost 7 bases, with 15 bases between them. CDR3 protein: CASSQEIGSYNEAFF. The DNA for the CDR3 is TGCGCCAGCAGCCAAGAAATCGGGAGCTATAATGAAGCTTTCTTT.

The rearrangement links TRBV5-1 to TRBJ2-1, with 7 bases that match TRBD2. Looked up from germline, CDR1 is SGHRS and CDR2 is YFSETQ. The CDR3 runs 14 residues. V lost 4 bases and J lost 10; bases outside the gene matches: 11. Here the CDR3 reads CASSSGTPQGEQFF. Here the CDR3 DNA reads TGCGCCAGCAGCAGCGGGACTCCCCAGGGCGAGCAGTTCTTC.

Note on this clonotype: This may be a read error, as it is one base from a much larger clone. J is TRBJ2-3 and V is TRBV2; tentative D call: TRBD2 (5 bases). Germline loops: CDR1 SNHLY, CDR2 FYNNEI. The CDR3 has 14 residues. Trimming removed 8 bases at V and 4 bases at J, with 16 bases between. The chain's CDR3 is CASGETSSADTQYF. The CDR3 DNA follows: TGTGCCAGCGGAGAGACGAGTAGCGCAGATACGCAGTATTTT.

Remarks on this clonotype: A junction end diverges from the germline sequence, so it may reflect a read error. This sequence joins TRBV24-1 and TRBJ2-3; D could derive from TRBD1 or TRBD2 (5 bases each). The CDR3 loop spans 14 amino acids. Germline V gives CDR1 KGHDR, CDR2 SFDVKD. In nucleotides, the CDR3 is TGTGCCACCAGTGAGAGCCGGGGCACAGGTACGCAGTATTTT. As protein: CATSESRGTGTQYF.

This clonotype is a singleton in its sample. This chain links TRBV9 with TRBJ1-1, with 9 positions matching TRBD1. The CDR3 is made up of 16 amino acids. The V gene end was trimmed by 4 bases and the J gene end by 3 bases; junction bases not matched to a gene: 10. Germline V lookup: CDR1 SGDLS, CDR2 YYNGEE. The CDR3 here is CASSTGTGRDYTEAFF. The CDR3, as DNA: TGTGCCAGCAGCACCGGGACAGGGCGGGATTACACTGAAGCTTTCTTT.

A note on this clonotype: Relative to the germline gene, one junction end is altered; a read error may explain this. V gene TRBV7-7 combines with J gene TRBJ2-7; 9 nucleotides line up with TRBD1. Germline CDR1 and CDR2: SSHAT and FNYEAQ (reference sequence). The CDR3 has 15 residues. The CDR3 sequence: CASSLAWDRAYEQYF. The CDR3 DNA reads as TGTGCTAGCAGCTTAGCCTGGGACAGGGCCTACGAGCAGTACTTC.

The rearrangement uses TRBV12-5 and TRBJ1-6; unclear D gene. Per the germline V gene, CDR1 is LGHNT and CDR2 is FRNRAP. The CDR3 is made up of 12 amino acids. V was pared by 3 bases and J by 6 bases, with 3 bases between. The CDR3 loop reads CASGLSNSPLHF. The CDR3 DNA reads as TGTGCTAGTGGTTTAAGTAATTCACCCCTCCACTTT. Full variable domain (remainder filled in from reference TRBV12-5 and TRBJ1-6): DARVTQTPRHKVTEMGQEVTMRCQPILGHNTVFWYRQTMMQGLELLAYFRNRAPLDDSGMPKDRFSAEMPDATLATLKIQPSEPRDSAVYFCASGLSNSPLHFGNGTRLTVT.

This clonotype appeared a few times. This CDR3 reads CASSYSTGAATEAFF. In nucleotides, the CDR3 is TGTGCCAGCAGTTACTCGACGGGGGCCGCAACTGAAGCTTTCTTT. This rearrangement joins TRBV6-5 to TRBJ1-1, with D perhaps TRBD1 (6 bases). The V gene lost 0 bases and the J gene lost 5 bases, with 13 bases spanning the gap. Looked up from germline, CDR1 is MNHEY and CDR2 is SVGAGI. The CDR3 is 15 residues long.

This clonotype was counted between two and nine times. The chain recombines TRBV3-1 with TRBJ2-1, with TRBD1 matching 7 bases. The germline V gene encodes CDR1 LGHDT and CDR2 YNNKEL (reference sequence). There are 15 residues in the CDR3. The V and J ends lost 4 bases and 4 bases, in that order; junction bases with no gene match: 7. This CDR3 is CASSPWDRKYNEQFF. The CDR3 bases are TGTGCCAGCAGCCCCTGGGACAGAAAGTACAATGAGCAGTTCTTC.

This clonotype was seen at least ten times. This chain uses TRBV28 with TRBJ1-2; unclear D gene. Germline V gene sequence: CDR1 MDHEN, CDR2 SYDVKM. The CDR3 covers 11 residues. The V gene lost 10 bases and the J gene lost 6 bases, with 12 bases spanning the gap. The CDR3 sequence: CATSRLNGYTF. DNA for the CDR3: TGTGCCACCTCCCGGCTTAATGGCTACACCTTC.

The chain has TRBV7-2 and TRBJ1-4; D is ambiguous. The V end lost 1 base, the J end lost 11 bases, and 11 bases lay between the germline ends. Germline loops: CDR1 SGHTA, CDR2 FQGNSA. This CDR3 spans 13 amino acids. In DNA, the CDR3 is TGTGCCAGCAGCTTAGGGGTGCCGGAGAAACTGTTTTTT. Translating gives CASSLGVPEKLFF.

The DNA of the CDR3 is TGCAGTGCTAGAGAGGCAGGACAGCTGACCGGGGAGCTGTTTTTT. Translated: CSAREAGQLTGELFF. The chain has TRBV20-1 and TRBJ2-2, with D perhaps TRBD1 (6 bases). Trimming shortened V by 0 bases and J by 5 bases, and 13 bases separated the two germline ends. The CDR3 sequence is 15 residues long. Germline CDR1 DFQATT, CDR2 SNEGSKA (reference sequence).

This clonotype turned up a few times. This chain uses TRBV5-1 with TRBJ2-5, with D tentatively TRBD1 or TRBD2 (7 bases each). The germline V gene encodes CDR1 SGHRS and CDR2 YFSETQ. The CDR3 runs to 18 residues. Trimming pared 2 bases from V and 11 bases from J, leaving 31 bases between. The CDR3 bases are TGCGCCAGCAGCTTCCGACAGGGAGGGGAAACCTCTCCTACGACGCAGTACTTC. Translated: CASSFRQGGETSPTTQYF.

As regards this clonotype: Possible read error: a much larger clone is one base away. V usage is TRBV5-1 and J usage is TRBJ2-7, with 7 bases fitting TRBD1. Germline V CDR1 and CDR2: SGHRS, YFSETQ. V gave up 5 bases and J gave up 7 bases; unmatched junction bases: 9. The CDR3 extends over 13 amino acids. The CDR3, as DNA: TGCGCCAGCAGACTCTACAGGGGAGATGAGCAGTACTTC. This codes for CASRLYRGDEQYF.

This clonotype was detected once. The gene calls are TRBV12-3 or TRBV12-4 and TRBJ1-1; 8 bases are shared with TRBD1. J gave up 4 bases and V 7 bases, and 8 bases lay outside the gene matches. This CDR3 has 14 amino acids. CDR3 nucleotides: TGTGCCAGCACCACGACAGGGGAGGGCACTGAAGCTTTCTTT. Translation: CASTTTGEGTEAFF.

This clonotype was detected only a few times. V is TRBV7-2 and J is TRBJ2-3; 7 positions match TRBD2. Germline-derived CDR1 and CDR2 are SGHTA and FQGNSA. The CDR3 has 16 residues. With V trimmed by 5 bases and J by 5 bases, 13 bases remained unmatched. Written as DNA, the CDR3 is TGTGCCAGCAGCCCCGATGGGAGCGGGGTAAGAGATACGCAGTATTTT. Translating it yields CASSPDGSGVRDTQYF.

This clonotype was found a few times. V usage is TRBV7-9 and J usage is TRBJ2-3; D gene ambiguous. V shed 11 bases and J shed 1 base, with 16 bases lying between them. This CDR3 comprises 14 residues. The V gene's germline CDR1 is SEHNR and CDR2 FQNEAQ (reference sequence). The CDR3 sequence is CAVLLGRGTDTQYF. CDR3 DNA sequence: TGTGCCGTCTTATTAGGCCGGGGCACAGATACGCAGTATTTT.

The chain carries TRBV7-9 and TRBJ1-4; D is undetermined. The CDR3 is 13 amino acids. Germline assignment: CDR1 SEHNR and CDR2 FQNEAQ (reference sequence). V was clipped by 8 bases and J by 2 bases, with 9 bases between them. The CDR3 here is CASGGTTNEKLFF. Here the CDR3 DNA reads TGTGCCAGCGGCGGAACTACTAATGAAAAACTGTTTTTT.

The CDR3: CASRVSPGESYTF. Written as DNA, the CDR3 is TGTGCCAGCAGAGTTTCGCCAGGGGAAAGCTACACCTTC. This sequence joins TRBV12-3 or TRBV12-4 and TRBJ1-2, with D possibly TRBD1 on 6 matching bases. This CDR3 spans 13 amino acids. The V end lost 6 bases, the J end lost 9 bases, and 17 bases lay between the germline ends.

This clonotype was detected a few times. The rearrangement uses TRBV6-1 and TRBJ2-1; TRBD1 matches 9 bases. Trimming removed 6 bases from V and 10 bases from J; junction bases left unmatched: 13. This CDR3 spans 15 amino acids. Germline V lookup: CDR1 MNHNS, CDR2 SASEGT. This chain's CDR3 is CASRIPGQGVGEQFF. The CDR3 DNA reads as TGTGCCAGCAGGATACCGGGACAGGGAGTCGGAGAGCAGTTCTTC.

The chain employs TRBV6-1 and TRBJ2-4; a possible D gene is TRBD1 (6 bases). V lost 6 bases, J lost 0 bases, and 15 bases lay in between. The CDR3 spans 16 residues. Germline loops: CDR1 MNHNS, CDR2 SASEGT. The DNA of the CDR3 is TGTGCCAGCAGCGGACAGACCTGGAGAGCCAAAAACATTCAGTACTTC. Encoded protein: CASSGQTWRAKNIQYF.

V and J are TRBV12-3 or TRBV12-4 and TRBJ2-3, with TRBD1 matching over 7 bases. V was pared by 5 bases and J by 2 bases, with 7 bases of the junction left unmatched. This CDR3 has 15 amino acids. CDR3 in amino acids: CASSIQTGYTDTQYF. As DNA, the CDR3 is TGTGCCAGCAGTATCCAGACAGGGTACACAGATACGCAGTATTTT.

This clonotype was detected ten times or more. The chain combines TRBV2 with TRBJ1-2; perhaps TRBD1 as D (6 bases). Germline CDR1 SNHLY, CDR2 FYNNEI. This CDR3 spans 13 amino acids. V gave up 5 bases and J gave up 7 bases, with 14 bases separating them. The CDR3 reads CASSPKGGLGYTF. CDR3 coding DNA: TGTGCCAGCAGTCCCAAGGGGGGGCTTGGCTACACCTTC.

On this clonotype: At one of its ends the junction is not consistent with the germline gene, which may arise from a read error. The V call is TRBV4-2, the J call TRBJ2-7; D gene ambiguous. The germline V gene has CDR1 LGHNA and CDR2 YNFKEQ. The CDR3 runs to 13 residues. CDR3 in amino acids: CTSSQASSYEQYF. CDR3 DNA: TGTACCAGCAGCCAAGCCTCGTCGTATGAGCAGTACTTC.

This sequence joins TRBV9 and TRBJ2-7, with 12 bases lining up with TRBD2. Unmatched junction bases numbered 14, after V lost 4 bases and J lost 6 bases. CDR3 length: 17 residues. Looked up from germline, CDR1 is SGDLS and CDR2 is YYNGEE. The CDR3 nucleotides read TGTGCCAGCAGCCCGCCTAGCGGGGGGGCTATACGTCCCGAGCAGTACTTC. Its translation is CASSPPSGGAIRPEQYF.

To note about this clonotype: One end of the junction varies from germline; a read error may be responsible. The rearrangement uses TRBV10-3 and TRBJ2-4; D might be TRBD1 (6 bases). Germline CDR1 is ENHRY and CDR2 is SYGVKD. The CDR3 is 14 residues long. The CDR3 sequence: CALSALGVEDSQYF. CDR3 DNA: TGTGCCCTCAGTGCCCTGGGCGTGGAGGACAGTCAGTACTTC.

Comment on this clonotype: Its ends do not fully match the called genes, so a read error is possible. CDR3 residues: CASSQEWGTGTGNTDAFF. In DNA form, the CDR3 reads TGCGCCAGCAGCCAAGAATGGGGAACCGGGACAGGGAACACTGATGCTTTCTTT. The rearrangement uses TRBV4-1 and TRBJ1-1; 9 bases match TRBD1. This CDR3 region has 18 residues. From germline, CDR1 is MGHRA and CDR2 YSYEKL.